A selection of T cell receptor beta chains follows, all from one sample in a study of post-analysis software for immune sequencing data. MiXCR was run by TCRdb on the PCR reads, yielding one entry per CDR3 protein. In the table there are about half a million distinct CDR3 sequences, under 55% of which are singletons. Source material: blood. All receptors come from a girl between 10 and 17 years old with multiple sclerosis. CDR3s include the opening cysteine and the closing phenylalanine or tryptophan. The D gene is left open where the match is weak. Some rows have no size entry. The others give once, few or many, or a class for an expanded clone.

v_gene	abundance	d_gene	j_gene	CDR3aa	CDR3nt
TRBV20-1	.	.	TRBJ2-5	CSASFGTQYF	TGCAGTGCCAGTTTCGGGACCCAGTACTTC
TRBV7-9	.	TRBD1	TRBJ1-4	CASSLVGRGQGVFGEKLFF	TGTGCCAGCAGCTTAGTGGGACGGGGACAGGGGGTCTTCGGTGAAAAACTGTTTTTT
TRBV24-1	.	TRBD1	TRBJ2-1	CATSDSGQGATEQFF	TGTGCCACCAGTGATTCGGGACAGGGGGCAACTGAGCAGTTCTTC
TRBV20-1	.	.	TRBJ1-5	CSATDLYQPQHF	TGCAGTGCCACGGACCTTTACCAGCCCCAGCATTTT
TRBV20-1	few	.	TRBJ1-5	CSVIRDTYSNQPQHF	TGCAGTGTAATCCGGGACACATATAGCAATCAGCCCCAGCATTTT
TRBV4-1	.	.	TRBJ2-3	CASSQELGDTQYF	TGCGCCAGCAGCCAAGAACTAGGAGATACGCAGTATTTT
TRBV5-1	.	.	TRBJ2-2	CASSLGRGTGELFF	TGCGCCAGCAGCTTGGGAAGGGGCACCGGGGAGCTGTTTTTT
TRBV9	.	.	TRBJ2-1	CASSVGGTHYKEQFF	TGTGCCAGCAGCGTAGGCGGGACACATTACAAGGAGCAGTTCTTC
TRBV9	.	TRBD1	TRBJ1-2	CASSVAGDRDYGYTF	TGTGCCAGCAGCGTAGCTGGAGACAGGGATTATGGCTACACCTTC
TRBV29-1	few	.	TRBJ2-5	CSVEGRISQYF	TGCAGCGTTGAGGGACGGATCTCCCAGTACTTC
TRBV27	.	TRBD2	TRBJ2-5	CASSSLAGRETQYF	TGTGCCAGCAGTTCGTTAGCGGGAAGGGAGACCCAGTACTTC
TRBV7-2	.	.	TRBJ2-1	CASSLAGLEQPSRNEQFF	TGTGCCAGCAGCTTGGCGGGACTCGAGCAACCCTCGCGCAATGAGCAGTTCTTC
TRBV13	.	.	TRBJ1-4	CASSSRTDLDEKLFF	TGTGCCAGCAGCTCGAGGACGGACCTGGATGAAAAACTGTTTTTT
TRBV28	.	TRBD1	TRBJ2-5	CASGGQFPKTQYF	TGTGCCAGCGGGGGACAGTTTCCCAAGACCCAGTACTTC
TRBV27	.	.	TRBJ2-7	CATSGSLDYEQYF	TGTGCCACCTCGGGATCTTTGGACTACGAGCAGTACTTC
TRBV9	.	.	TRBJ2-7	CASSVGDSKIYEQYF	TGTGCCAGCAGCGTAGGGGACTCGAAAATCTACGAGCAGTACTTC
TRBV6-5	.	.	TRBJ2-1	CASSYSGRGFYNEQFF	TGTGCCAGCAGTTACTCCGGCAGGGGATTTTACAATGAGCAGTTCTTC
TRBV20-1	few	.	TRBJ2-7	CSVPWSAEQYF	TGCAGTGTCCCATGGTCGGCCGAGCAGTACTTC
TRBV20-1	.	.	TRBJ2-7	CSASDPRPSYEQYF	TGCAGTGCTAGTGATCCGCGGCCTTCCTACGAGCAGTACTTC
TRBV28	.	.	TRBJ2-7	CASSLDPRRVFHEQYF	TGTGCCAGCAGTTTGGATCCGCGCAGGGTTTTCCACGAGCAGTACTTC
TRBV20-1	few	TRBD2	TRBJ2-7	CSASGIAGTYEQYF	TGCAGTGCCTCCGGGATAGCGGGCACCTACGAGCAGTACTTC
TRBV7-2	.	.	TRBJ2-1	CASSQRLGSDEQFF	TGTGCCAGCAGCCAACGACTAGGTTCGGATGAGCAGTTCTTC
TRBV28	few	.	TRBJ1-2	CASSPSGTEALYGYTF	TGTGCCAGCAGCCCCTCCGGGACGGAGGCTTTGTATGGCTACACCTTC
TRBV7-8	.	TRBD1	TRBJ1-2	CASSLLKSSGGIYGYTF	TGTGCCAGCAGCTTACTGAAGAGCTCAGGGGGTATCTATGGCTACACCTTC
TRBV6-6	.	TRBD1	TRBJ2-7	CASSYSDRGPYEQYF	TGTGCCAGCAGTTACTCGGACAGGGGCCCCTACGAGCAGTACTTC
TRBV9	.	.	TRBJ2-2	CASRVTGLAGELFF	TGTGCCAGCAGAGTAACAGGGCTTGCAGGGGAGCTGTTTTTT
TRBV20-1	.	.	TRBJ2-4	CSASWTASIEQYF	TGCAGTGCTAGCTGGACAGCCTCAATAGAGCAGTACTTC
TRBV7-9	.	.	TRBJ1-4	CASSLEGGSEKLFF	TGTGCCAGCAGCTTGGAGGGTGGCAGTGAAAAACTGTTTTTT
TRBV10-2	.	TRBD1	TRBJ2-3	CASGTGLDTQYF	TGCGCCAGCGGGACAGGTTTAGATACGCAGTATTTT
TRBV28	.	.	TRBJ2-1	CATQLEGDSYEQFF	TGTGCCACCCAGCTGGAGGGGGACTCCTACGAGCAGTTCTTC
TRBV7-9	few	TRBD1	TRBJ2-5	CASSRLPGQGETQYF	TGTGCCAGCAGCAGATTGCCGGGACAGGGAGAGACCCAGTACTTC